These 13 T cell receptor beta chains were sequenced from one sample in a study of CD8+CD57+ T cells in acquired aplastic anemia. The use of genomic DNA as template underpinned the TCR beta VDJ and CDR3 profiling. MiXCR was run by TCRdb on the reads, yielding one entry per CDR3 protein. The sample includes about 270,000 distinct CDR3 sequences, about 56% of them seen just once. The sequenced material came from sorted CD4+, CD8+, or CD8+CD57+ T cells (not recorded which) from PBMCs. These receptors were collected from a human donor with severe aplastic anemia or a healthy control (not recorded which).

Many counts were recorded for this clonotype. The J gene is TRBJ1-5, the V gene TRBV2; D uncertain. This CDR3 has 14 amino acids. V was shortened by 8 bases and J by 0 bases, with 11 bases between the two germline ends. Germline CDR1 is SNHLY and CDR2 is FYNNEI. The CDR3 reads CASSEFNSNQPQHF. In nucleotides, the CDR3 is TGTGCCAGCTCAGAGTTCAATAGCAATCAGCCCCAGCATTTT.

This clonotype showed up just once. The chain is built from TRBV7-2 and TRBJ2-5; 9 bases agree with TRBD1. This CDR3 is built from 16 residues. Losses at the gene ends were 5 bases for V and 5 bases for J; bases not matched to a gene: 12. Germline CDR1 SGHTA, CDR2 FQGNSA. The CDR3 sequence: CASSRTAIGTGETQYF. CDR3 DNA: TGTGCCAGCAGCCGTACCGCAATAGGGACAGGGGAGACCCAGTACTTC.

In DNA form, the CDR3 reads TGCGCCAGCAGTCCCGCGGGGGGTTCGAATGAGCAGTTCTTC. Its translation: CASSPAGGSNEQFF. The gene calls are TRBV4-1 and TRBJ2-1, with 8 positions matching TRBD2. With V trimmed by 6 bases and J by 7 bases, 8 bases remained unmatched. The CDR3 consists of 14 residues. From germline, CDR1 is MGHRA and CDR2 YSYEKL.

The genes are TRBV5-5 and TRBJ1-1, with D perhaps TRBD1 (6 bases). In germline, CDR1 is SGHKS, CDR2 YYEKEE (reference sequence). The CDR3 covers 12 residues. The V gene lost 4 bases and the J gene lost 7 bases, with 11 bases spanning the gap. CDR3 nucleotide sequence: TGTGCCAGCAGCCTGGGGGCGAATGAAGCTTTCTTT. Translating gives CASSLGANEAFF.

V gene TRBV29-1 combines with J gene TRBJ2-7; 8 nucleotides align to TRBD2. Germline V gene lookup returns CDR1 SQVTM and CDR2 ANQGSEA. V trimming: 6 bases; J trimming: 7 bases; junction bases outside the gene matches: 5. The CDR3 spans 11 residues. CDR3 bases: TGCAGCGTCGGGGGGGGCAGGGAGCAGTACTTC. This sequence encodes CSVGGGREQYF.

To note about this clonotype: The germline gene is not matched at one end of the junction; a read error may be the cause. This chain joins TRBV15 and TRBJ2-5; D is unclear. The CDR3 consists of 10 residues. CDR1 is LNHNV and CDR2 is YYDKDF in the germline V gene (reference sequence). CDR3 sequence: CATSRETRYF. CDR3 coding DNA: TGTGCCACCAGCAGAGAGACCCGGTACTTC.

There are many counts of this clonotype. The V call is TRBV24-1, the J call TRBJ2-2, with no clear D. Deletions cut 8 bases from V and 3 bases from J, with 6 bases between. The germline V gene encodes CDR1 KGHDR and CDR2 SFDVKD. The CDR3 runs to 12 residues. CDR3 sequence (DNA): TGTGCCACCATGGGTGACACCGGGGAGCTGTTTTTT. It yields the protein CATMGDTGELFF.

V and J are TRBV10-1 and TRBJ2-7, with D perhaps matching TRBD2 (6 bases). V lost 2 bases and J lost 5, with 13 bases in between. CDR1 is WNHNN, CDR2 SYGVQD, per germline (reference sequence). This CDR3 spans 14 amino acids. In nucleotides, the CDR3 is TGCGCCAGCAGTGAGCAGGGAGGTAACGACGAGCAGTACTTC. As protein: CASSEQGGNDEQYF.

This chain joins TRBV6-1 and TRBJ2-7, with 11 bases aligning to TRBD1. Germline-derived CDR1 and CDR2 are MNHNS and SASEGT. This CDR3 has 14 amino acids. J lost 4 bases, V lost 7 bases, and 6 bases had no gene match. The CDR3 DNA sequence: TGTGCCAGCATCGGGGACAGGGGGTTATACGAGCAGTACTTC. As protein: CASIGDRGLYEQYF.

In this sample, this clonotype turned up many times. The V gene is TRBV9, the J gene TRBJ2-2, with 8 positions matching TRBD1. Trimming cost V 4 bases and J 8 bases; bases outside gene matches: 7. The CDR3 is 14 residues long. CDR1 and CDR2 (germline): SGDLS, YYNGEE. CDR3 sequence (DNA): TGTGCCAGCAGCCCGCGACAGGGGAGGGGGGAGCTGTTTTTT. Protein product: CASSPRQGRGELFF. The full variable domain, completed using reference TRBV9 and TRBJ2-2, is DSGVTQTPKHLITATGQRVTLRCSPRSGDLSVYWYQQSLDQGLQFLIQYYNGEERAKGNILERFSAQQFPDLHSELNLSSLELGDSALYFCASSPRQGRGELFFGEGSRLTVL.

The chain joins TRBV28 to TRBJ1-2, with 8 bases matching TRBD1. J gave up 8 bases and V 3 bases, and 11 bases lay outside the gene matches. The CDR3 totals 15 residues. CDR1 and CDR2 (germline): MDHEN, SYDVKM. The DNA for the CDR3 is TGTGCCAGCAGTTTGCCTGGGACAGGCAATGGCGGCTACACCTTC. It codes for CASSLPGTGNGGYTF.

The CDR3 nucleotides read TGCGCCAGCAGTGACGGGGTCGGGGGGAACACCGGGGAGCTGTTTTTT. It yields the protein CASSDGVGGNTGELFF. The chain links TRBV10-1 to TRBJ2-2, with a tentative D call TRBD2 (6 bases). This CDR3 comprises 16 residues. V lost 3 bases and J 1 base, leaving 12 bases between the germline ends. Germline CDR1 is WNHNN and CDR2 is SYGVQD (reference sequence).

CDR3 region: CASSHHDGEQYF. CDR3 DNA: TGTGCCAGCAGCCACCACGACGGCGAGCAGTACTTC. The chain employs TRBV7-2 and TRBJ2-7; D uncertain. Germline assignment: CDR1 SGHTA and CDR2 FQGNSA. V lost 5 bases to trimming and J lost 6 bases, with 11 bases between them. The CDR3 runs to 12 residues.